These 22 T cell receptor beta chains originate from one sample sequenced in a study of blood T cell repertoires in COVID-19. Clones were sequenced by immunoSEQ multiplex PCR, and TCRdb holds only the in-frame ones, with some missing. The sample comprises about 200,000 clones, around 87% of which are singletons, and approximately 2.9% rests with the top ten. The specimen was peripheral blood. These receptors all stem from a man in his sixties with acute or convalescent COVID-19.

The V and J genes are TRBV6-5 and TRBJ2-1; 7 bases agree with TRBD2. J was trimmed by 4 bases and V by 1 base; bases with no gene match: 1. The germline CDR1 and CDR2 sequences are MNHEY and SVGAGI. This CDR3 has 14 amino acids. The CDR3 is CASSYLGGYNEQFF. In DNA form, the CDR3 reads TGTGCCAGCAGTTACTTGGGGGGGTACAATGAGCAGTTCTTC.

The chain couples TRBV3-1 (or the pseudogene TRBV3-2) to TRBJ2-7, with 9 bases that match TRBD2. Germline values: CDR1 LGHDT, CDR2 YNNKEL (reference sequence). Losses at the gene ends were 6 bases for V and 7 bases for J; bases not matched to a gene: 37. The CDR3 has 23 residues. CDR3 loop: CASSRLLGANRAPASGDPGEQYF. In DNA, the CDR3 is TGTGCCAGCAGTCGCCTCTTGGGGGCCAACCGAGCCCCGGCTAGCGGGGACCCCGGGGAGCAGTACTTC.

The chain is built from TRBV10-3 and TRBJ1-4; D unresolved. Trimming shortened V by 0 bases and J by 7 bases, and 18 bases separated the two germline ends. CDR3 length: 17 amino acids. Germline CDR1 reads ENHRY; CDR2 reads SYGVKD. The CDR3 nucleotides read TGTGCCATCAGTGAGTCCAACATGGCAGGCGGGGTTGAAAAACTGTTTTTT. The encoded protein is CAISESNMAGGVEKLFF.

The gene calls are TRBV12-3 or TRBV12-4 and TRBJ2-5, with D perhaps TRBD1 (6 bases). This CDR3 has 12 amino acids. The ends were cut back, 5 bases at V and 4 bases at J, with 8 bases in the middle. The CDR3 reads CASSVQGETQYF. CDR3 bases: TGTGCCAGCAGTGTACAGGGAGAGACCCAGTACTTC.

In this sample, this clone turned up once. V usage is TRBV27 and J usage is TRBJ1-6, with a possible D match to TRBD1 (6 bases). CDR3 size: 15 residues. The germline CDR1 and CDR2 sequences are MNHEY and SMNVEV (reference sequence). Trimming stripped 4 bases from V and 8 bases from J, with 15 bases between. Written as DNA, the CDR3 is TGTGCCAGCAGTTCCCCCGGGGGGCATGATTCACCCCTCCACTTT. This translates into CASSSPGGHDSPLHF.

J is TRBJ2-3 and V is TRBV7-2, with 12 bases identical to TRBD1. Germline V CDR1 and CDR2: SGHTA, FQGNSA. Trimming at V came to 5 bases and at J to 6 bases, leaving 6 bases not matched to a gene. CDR3 length: 15 amino acids. The CDR3: CASSPGQGAADTQYF. The CDR3, as DNA: TGTGCCAGCAGCCCGGGACAGGGGGCAGCGGATACGCAGTATTTT.

The V and J genes are TRBV7-2 and TRBJ2-1; 7 bases are a match to TRBD1. Germline CDR1 SGHTA, CDR2 FQGNSA. The CDR3 loop spans 15 amino acids. With V trimmed by 3 bases and J by 9 bases, 11 bases remained unmatched. CDR3 loop: CASSLGQPTSSEQFF. The CDR3 bases are TGTGCCAGCAGCTTGGGACAGCCGACATCTAGTGAGCAGTTCTTC.

This clone is a singleton in its sample. This sequence joins TRBV27 and TRBJ2-2, with D perhaps TRBD1 (8 bases). V shed 8 bases and J shed 6 bases, with 16 bases lying between them. Germline V gene lookup returns CDR1 MNHEY and CDR2 SMNVEV (reference sequence). This CDR3 region has 14 residues. CDR3 DNA: TGTGCCAGCGGTAACAGGGGGGGATCCGGGGAGCTGTTTTTT. Its translation is CASGNRGGSGELFF.

The chain is built from TRBV18 and TRBJ1-2; tentatively, D is TRBD1 (6 bases). This CDR3 is built from 14 residues. From germline, CDR1 is KGHSH and CDR2 LQKENI. Trimming removed 2 bases from V and 3 bases from J, with 10 bases in between. DNA of the CDR3: TGTGCCAGCTCACCAGAGCGACAGGACTATGGCTACACCTTC. Translating gives CASSPERQDYGYTF.

The genes are TRBV7-2 and TRBJ2-7; 12 bases are shared with TRBD1. Germline V CDR1 and CDR2: SGHTA, FQGNSA. The V segment lost 6 bases and the J segment 7 bases; nucleotides outside the gene matches: 10. The CDR3 runs to 15 residues. The CDR3 sequence: CASREPGQGAREQYF. The CDR3 coding sequence is TGTGCCAGCAGGGAACCGGGACAGGGGGCGAGAGAGCAGTACTTC.

This clone was detected only a few times. V and J are TRBV10-3 and TRBJ1-5; weak D call: TRBD1 (6 bases). The CDR3 sequence is 14 residues long. Looked up from germline, CDR1 is ENHRY and CDR2 is SYGVKD. Trimming stripped 4 bases from V and 4 bases from J, with 11 bases between. CDR3 coding DNA: TGTGCCATCAGTGCCGAACAGGGAAATCAGCCCCAGCATTTT. Residues: CAISAEQGNQPQHF.

The chain combines TRBV6-1 with TRBJ2-5; TRBD2 aligns across 8 bases. Germline V gene sequence: CDR1 MNHNS, CDR2 SASEGT. V lost 3 bases to trimming and J lost 1 base; unmatched junction nucleotides: 7. This CDR3 spans 16 amino acids. CDR3 sequence (DNA): TGTGCCAGCAGTGATCGACAGCGGGAGACCCAAGAGACCCAGTACTTC. Translating gives CASSDRQRETQETQYF.

This sequence joins TRBV25-1 and TRBJ2-7, with no clear D. The CDR3 covers 16 residues. Germline V CDR1 and CDR2: MGHDK, SYGVNS. Trimming removed 4 bases from V and 2 bases from J, with 18 bases in between. CDR3 amino acids: CASSGAFTIKTYEQYF. DNA of the CDR3: TGTGCCAGCAGTGGGGCTTTCACGATAAAGACCTACGAGCAGTACTTC.

This clone appeared a few times. The chain recombines TRBV10-1 with TRBJ2-2, with 8 bases that match TRBD2. Germline values: CDR1 WNHNN, CDR2 SYGVQD (reference sequence). The CDR3 extends over 14 amino acids. J lost 4 bases, V lost 4 bases, and 2 bases had no gene match. As DNA, the CDR3 is TGCGCCAGCAGTGGCGGGGGGCCCACCGGGGAGCTGTTTTTT. Translating gives CASSGGGPTGELFF.

The CDR3 DNA reads TGTGCCAGCAGCTTAGGTAGCGGGAATTCCGGCAATGAGCAGTTCTTC. Translation: CASSLGSGNSGNEQFF. V usage is TRBV7-3 and J usage is TRBJ2-1; 8 nucleotides line up with TRBD2. Germline V gene data show CDR1 as SGHTA and CDR2 as FQGTGA. Unmatched junction bases numbered 9, after V lost 2 bases and J lost 6 bases. CDR3 length: 16 amino acids. The full variable domain, with the rest looked up from reference TRBV7-3 and TRBJ2-1, is GAGVSQTPSNKVTEKGKYVELRCDPISGHTALYWYRQSLGQGPEFLIYFQGTGAADDSGLPNDRFFAVRPEGSVSTLKIQRTERGDSAVYLCASSLGSGNSGNEQFFGPGTRLTVL.

This clone was counted a few times. The V call is TRBV15, the J call TRBJ1-5; 10 positions agree with TRBD1. Germline-derived CDR1 and CDR2 are LNHNV and YYDKDF (reference sequence). This CDR3 comprises 15 residues. V lost 6 bases to trimming and J lost 4 bases; unmatched junction nucleotides: 6. CDR3 loop: CATSRGTGENQPQHF. In DNA, the CDR3 is TGTGCCACCAGTCGTGGGACAGGGGAAAATCAGCCCCAGCATTTT.

The rearrangement uses TRBV5-1 and TRBJ2-7; TRBD1 aligns across 9 bases. The trim removed 0 bases at V and 4 bases at J, leaving 2 bases unmatched. Germline CDR1 and CDR2: SGHRS and YFSETQ. The CDR3 sequence is 14 residues long. For the CDR3, the DNA is TGCGCCAGCAGCTTGGATGGACAGGGGTACGAGCAGTACTTC. This encodes CASSLDGQGYEQYF.

The chain has TRBV6-5 and TRBJ2-5, with 8 nucleotides matching TRBD2. The germline V gene encodes CDR1 MNHEY and CDR2 SVGAGI. V dropped 2 bases and J dropped 2; count of bases not matched to a gene: 7. This CDR3 region has 16 residues. This CDR3 reads CASSYGSGGRQETQYF. The CDR3 nucleotides are TGTGCCAGCAGTTACGGGTCGGGGGGGAGACAAGAGACCCAGTACTTC.

This chain uses TRBV11-3 with TRBJ2-3; D is perhaps TRBD1 (5 bases). V was clipped by 4 bases and J by 3 bases, with 11 bases between them. The CDR3 spans 14 residues. Germline V gene lookup returns CDR1 SGHNT and CDR2 YENEEA. The CDR3 sequence: CASSSGRVTDTQYF. In DNA form, the CDR3 reads TGTGCCAGCAGCTCCGGCAGGGTAACAGATACGCAGTATTTT.

J is TRBJ2-3 and V is TRBV21-1; whether TRBD1, the table's D call, matches the DNA was not checked. TRBV21-1 is a pseudogene locus. The CDR3 is 14 residues long. The chain's CDR3 is CASSNGALTDTQYF. The CDR3 DNA reads TGTGCCAGCAGCAATGGGGCCCTCACAGATACGCAGTATTTT.

The chain recombines TRBV5-4 with TRBJ1-2; D unresolved. This CDR3 region has 14 residues. Germline V gives CDR1 SGHNT, CDR2 YYREEE (reference sequence). The V gene lost 3 bases and the J gene lost 5 bases, with 14 bases spanning the gap. In nucleotides, the CDR3 is TGTGCCAGCAGCTACGAGGGCGCGGGGTATGGCTACACCTTC. It encodes CASSYEGAGYGYTF.

The rearrangement joins TRBV3-1 (or the pseudogene TRBV3-2) to TRBJ2-3, with a tentative D call TRBD2 (6 bases). The CDR3 loop spans 15 amino acids. Trimming took 4 bases from V and 6 from J, leaving 17 bases between them. The germline gives CDR1 LGHDT, CDR2 YNNKEL (reference sequence). Here the CDR3 reads CASSLGGMIGDTQYF. CDR3 nucleotides: TGTGCCAGCAGCCTTGGGGGGATGATAGGGGATACGCAGTATTTT.